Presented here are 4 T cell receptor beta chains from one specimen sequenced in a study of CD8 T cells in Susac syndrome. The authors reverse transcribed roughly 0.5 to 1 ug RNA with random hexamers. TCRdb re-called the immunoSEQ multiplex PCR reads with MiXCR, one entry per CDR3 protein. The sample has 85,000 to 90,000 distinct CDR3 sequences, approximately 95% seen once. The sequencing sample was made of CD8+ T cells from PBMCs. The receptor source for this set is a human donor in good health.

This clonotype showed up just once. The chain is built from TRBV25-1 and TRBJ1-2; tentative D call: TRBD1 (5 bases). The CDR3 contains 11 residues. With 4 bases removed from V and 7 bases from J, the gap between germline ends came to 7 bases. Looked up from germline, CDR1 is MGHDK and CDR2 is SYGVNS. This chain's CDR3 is CASSVGGGYTF. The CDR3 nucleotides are TGTGCCAGCAGTGTGGGGGGTGGCTACACCTTC.

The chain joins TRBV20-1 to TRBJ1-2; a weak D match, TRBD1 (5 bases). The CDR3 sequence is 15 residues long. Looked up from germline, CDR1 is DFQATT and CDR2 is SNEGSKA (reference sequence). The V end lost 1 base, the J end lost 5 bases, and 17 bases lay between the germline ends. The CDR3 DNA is TGCAGTGCTAGAGGGCAGTTCTGGGGGATATATGGCTACACCTTC. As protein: CSARGQFWGIYGYTF.

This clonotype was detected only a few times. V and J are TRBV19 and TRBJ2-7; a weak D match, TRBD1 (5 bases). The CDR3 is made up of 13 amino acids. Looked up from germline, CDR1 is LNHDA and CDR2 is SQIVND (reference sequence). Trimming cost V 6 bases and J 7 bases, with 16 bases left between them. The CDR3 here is CASRSQGRAEQYF. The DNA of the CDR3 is TGTGCCAGTAGAAGCCAGGGTCGTGCGGAGCAGTACTTC. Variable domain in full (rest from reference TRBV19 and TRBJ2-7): DGGITQSPKYLFRKEGQNVTLSCEQNLNHDAMYWYRQDPGQGLRLIYYSQIVNDFQKGDIAEGYSVSREKKESFPLTVTSAQKNPTAFYLCASRSQGRAEQYFGPGTRLTVT.

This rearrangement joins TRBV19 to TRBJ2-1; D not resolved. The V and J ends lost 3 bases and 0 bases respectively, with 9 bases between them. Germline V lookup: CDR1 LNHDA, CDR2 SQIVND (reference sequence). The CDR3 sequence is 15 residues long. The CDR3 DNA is TGTGCCAGTAGTATTGGCTCAAGCTCCTACAATGAGCAGTTCTTC. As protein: CASSIGSSSYNEQFF.